The clone carrying this T cell receptor (beta chain) has ten or more counts. Its antigen remains unknown. These data are taken from a study of breast tumors, draining lymph nodes, adjacent tissues. Study observations and caveats: Tumors had less TCR diversity than lymph nodes, more than nontumor tissue. Luminal-like breast cancer showed significantly greater tumor-nontumor repertoire similarity than basal-like breast cancer did.

Samples came from axillary lymph nodes draining the breast cancer. A single record per CDR3 protein comes from TCRdb applying MiXCR to the multiplex PCR reads. Here the sample spans 84,000 or so distinct CDR3 sequences, approximately 30% being singletons. The source of this sequence is a female donor with breast cancer. Some clones in this sample may be carry-over from other donors' samples. Sequencing input: axillary lymph node tissue.

The CDR3 DNA sequence: TGCAGTGCCGAAACAGGGGGGTCCACAGATACGCAGTATTTT. This translates into CSAETGGSTDTQYF. This sequence joins TRBV20-1 and TRBJ2-3; 8 bases match TRBD1. The CDR3 covers 14 residues. Trimming removed 6 bases from V and 2 bases from J; junction bases left unmatched: 7. Germline CDR1 and CDR2: DFQATT and SNEGSKA (reference sequence).